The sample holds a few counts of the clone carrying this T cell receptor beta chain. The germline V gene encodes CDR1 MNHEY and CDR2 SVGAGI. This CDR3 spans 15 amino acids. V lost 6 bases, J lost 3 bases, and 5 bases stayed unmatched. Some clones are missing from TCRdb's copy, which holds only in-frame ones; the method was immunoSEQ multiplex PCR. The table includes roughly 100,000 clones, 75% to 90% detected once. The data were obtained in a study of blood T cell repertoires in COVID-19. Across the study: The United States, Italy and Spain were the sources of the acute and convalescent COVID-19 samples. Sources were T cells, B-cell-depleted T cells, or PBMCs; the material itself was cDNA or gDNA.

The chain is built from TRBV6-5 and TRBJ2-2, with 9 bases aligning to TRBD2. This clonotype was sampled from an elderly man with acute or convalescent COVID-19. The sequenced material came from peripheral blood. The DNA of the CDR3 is TGTGCCAGCAGAACCGGGACTAGCTACACCGGGGAGCTGTTTTTT. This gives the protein CASRTGTSYTGELFF.